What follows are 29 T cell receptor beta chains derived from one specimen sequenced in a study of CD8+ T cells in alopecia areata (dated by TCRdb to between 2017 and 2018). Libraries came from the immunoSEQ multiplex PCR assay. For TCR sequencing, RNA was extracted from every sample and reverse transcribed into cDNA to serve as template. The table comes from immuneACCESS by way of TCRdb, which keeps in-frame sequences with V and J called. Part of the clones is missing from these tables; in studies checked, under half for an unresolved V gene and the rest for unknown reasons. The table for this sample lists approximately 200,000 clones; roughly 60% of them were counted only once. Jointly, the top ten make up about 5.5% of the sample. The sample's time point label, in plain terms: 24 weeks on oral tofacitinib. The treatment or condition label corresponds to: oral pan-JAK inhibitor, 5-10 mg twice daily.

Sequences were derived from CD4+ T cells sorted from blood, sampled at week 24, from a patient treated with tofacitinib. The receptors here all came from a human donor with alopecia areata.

The CDR3 spells CASSESHRSYGYTF. The CDR3, as DNA: TGTGCCAGCAGTGAATCACACCGCTCCTATGGCTACACCTTC. The chain has TRBV25-1 and TRBJ1-2; the D is unclear. Between the trimmed V and J ends, which lost 1 base and 4 bases, there was a span of 10 bases. CDR1 is MGHDK and CDR2 is SYGVNS in the germline V gene. CDR3 length equals 14 residues.

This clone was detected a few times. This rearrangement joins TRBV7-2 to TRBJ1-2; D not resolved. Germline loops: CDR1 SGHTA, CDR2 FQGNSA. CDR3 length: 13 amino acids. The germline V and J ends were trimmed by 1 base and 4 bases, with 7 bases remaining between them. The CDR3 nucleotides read TGTGCCAGCAGCTTAGTCCAGGCCTATGGCTACACCTTC. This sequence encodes CASSLVQAYGYTF.

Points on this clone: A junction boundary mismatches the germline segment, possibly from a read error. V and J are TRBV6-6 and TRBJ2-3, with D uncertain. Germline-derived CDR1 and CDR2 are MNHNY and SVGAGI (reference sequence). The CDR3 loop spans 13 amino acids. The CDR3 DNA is TGTGCCAGCTCCTTCCCCGGCACCGATACGCAGTATTTT. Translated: CASSFPGTDTQYF.

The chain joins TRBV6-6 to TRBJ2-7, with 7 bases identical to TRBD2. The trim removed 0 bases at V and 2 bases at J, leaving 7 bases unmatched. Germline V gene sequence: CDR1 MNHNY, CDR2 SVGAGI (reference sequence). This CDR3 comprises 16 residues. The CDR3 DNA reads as TGTGCCAGCAGTTACTCGCCCTCGGGAGGCACCTACGAGCAGTACTTC. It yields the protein CASSYSPSGGTYEQYF.

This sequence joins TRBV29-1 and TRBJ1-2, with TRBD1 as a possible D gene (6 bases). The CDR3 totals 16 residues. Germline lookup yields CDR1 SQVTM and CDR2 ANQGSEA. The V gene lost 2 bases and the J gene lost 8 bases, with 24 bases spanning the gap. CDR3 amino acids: CSVELQGLLRIGGYTF. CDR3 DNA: TGCAGCGTTGAACTACAGGGACTGTTACGCATAGGAGGCTACACCTTC.

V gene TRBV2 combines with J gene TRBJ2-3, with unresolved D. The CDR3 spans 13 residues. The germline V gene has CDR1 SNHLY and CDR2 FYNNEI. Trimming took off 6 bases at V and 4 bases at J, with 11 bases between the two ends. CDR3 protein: CASSFLSADTQYF. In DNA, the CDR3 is TGTGCCAGCAGCTTCCTTTCGGCAGATACGCAGTATTTT.

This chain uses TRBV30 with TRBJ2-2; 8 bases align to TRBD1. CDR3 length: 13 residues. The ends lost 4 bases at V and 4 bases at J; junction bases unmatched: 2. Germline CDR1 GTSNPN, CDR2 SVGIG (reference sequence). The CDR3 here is CAWTGGTTGELFF. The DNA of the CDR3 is TGTGCCTGGACAGGGGGCACCACCGGGGAGCTGTTTTTT.

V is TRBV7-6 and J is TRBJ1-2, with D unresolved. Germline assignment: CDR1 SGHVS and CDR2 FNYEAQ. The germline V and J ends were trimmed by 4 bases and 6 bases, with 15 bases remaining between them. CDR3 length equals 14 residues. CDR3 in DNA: TGTGCCAGCAGCTCACGAGGAGGTTTTAATGGCTACACCTTC. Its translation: CASSSRGGFNGYTF.

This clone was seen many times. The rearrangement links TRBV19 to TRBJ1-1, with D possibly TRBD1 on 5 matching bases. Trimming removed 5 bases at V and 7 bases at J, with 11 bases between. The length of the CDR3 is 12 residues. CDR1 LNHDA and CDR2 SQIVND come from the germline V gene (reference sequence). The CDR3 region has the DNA TGTGCCAGTAGTTTCCGGGACGGTGAAGCTTTCTTT. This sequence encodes CASSFRDGEAFF.

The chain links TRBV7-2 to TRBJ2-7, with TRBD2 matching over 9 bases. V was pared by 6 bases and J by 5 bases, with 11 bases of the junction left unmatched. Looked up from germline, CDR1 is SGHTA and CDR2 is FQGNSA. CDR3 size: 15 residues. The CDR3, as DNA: TGTGCCAGCAGACAGAAGGGACTAGCAACCCACGAGCAGTACTTC. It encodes CASRQKGLATHEQYF.

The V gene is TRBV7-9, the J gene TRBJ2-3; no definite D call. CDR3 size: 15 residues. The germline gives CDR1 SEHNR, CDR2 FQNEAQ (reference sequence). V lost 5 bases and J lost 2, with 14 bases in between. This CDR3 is CASSPQTRITDTQYF. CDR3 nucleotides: TGTGCCAGCAGCCCACAGACCCGCATCACAGATACGCAGTATTTT.

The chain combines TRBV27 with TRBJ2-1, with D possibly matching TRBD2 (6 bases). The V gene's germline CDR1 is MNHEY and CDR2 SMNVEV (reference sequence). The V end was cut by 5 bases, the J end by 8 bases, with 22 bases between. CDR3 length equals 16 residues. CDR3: CASSPVTGVDSYEQFF. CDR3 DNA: TGTGCCAGCAGTCCAGTTACGGGAGTGGATTCGTATGAGCAGTTCTTC.

The DNA of the CDR3 is TGTGCCAGCAGGGCCGGGACTGAACAAGAGACCCAGTACTTC. Translated, it gives CASRAGTEQETQYF. The chain couples TRBV5-4 to TRBJ2-5, with a possible D match to TRBD2 (6 bases). V was shortened by 5 bases and J by 2 bases, with 13 bases between the two germline ends. Germline V gene sequence: CDR1 SGHNT, CDR2 YYREEE (reference sequence). The CDR3 is made up of 14 amino acids.

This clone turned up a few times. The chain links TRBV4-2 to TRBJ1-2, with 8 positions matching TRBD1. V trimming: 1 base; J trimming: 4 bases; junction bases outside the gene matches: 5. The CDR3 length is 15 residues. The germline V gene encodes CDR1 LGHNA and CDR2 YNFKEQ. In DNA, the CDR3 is TGTGCCAGCAGCCAAGCTAAGACAGGGGCCTATGGCTACACCTTC. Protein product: CASSQAKTGAYGYTF.

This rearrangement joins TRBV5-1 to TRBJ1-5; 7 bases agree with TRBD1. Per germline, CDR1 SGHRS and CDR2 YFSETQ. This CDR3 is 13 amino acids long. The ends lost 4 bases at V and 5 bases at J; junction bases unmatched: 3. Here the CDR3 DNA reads TGCGCCAGCAGCCCCCAGGGGGATCAGCCCCAGCATTTT. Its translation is CASSPQGDQPQHF.

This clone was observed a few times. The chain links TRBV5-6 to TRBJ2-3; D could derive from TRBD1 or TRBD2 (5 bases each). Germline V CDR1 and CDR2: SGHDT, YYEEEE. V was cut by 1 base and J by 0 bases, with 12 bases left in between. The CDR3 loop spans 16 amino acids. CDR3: CASSLLGRGSTDTQYF. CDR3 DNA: TGTGCCAGCAGCTTGCTGGGGCGCGGGAGCACAGATACGCAGTATTTT.

The CDR3 region is CASRTASGTQYF. Written as DNA, the CDR3 is TGTGCCAGCCGAACCGCTAGCGGGACCCAGTACTTC. This chain connects TRBV28 to TRBJ2-5; 7 nucleotides match TRBD2. This CDR3 is built from 12 residues. V dropped 8 bases and J dropped 7; count of bases not matched to a gene: 7. Germline loops: CDR1 MDHEN, CDR2 SYDVKM.

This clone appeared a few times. CDR3 nucleotide sequence: TGTGCCAGCAGCTTAACCACTACTCACAACGTCCTGACTTTC. Protein sequence: CASSLTTTHNVLTF. This sequence joins TRBV7-2 and TRBJ2-6; D is unresolved. This CDR3 comprises 14 residues. The germline V gene encodes CDR1 SGHTA and CDR2 FQGNSA. V was shortened by 2 bases and J by 9 bases, with 11 bases between the two germline ends.

For the CDR3, the DNA is TGTGCCAGCTCACAGACTACAGGGAGGAACACTGAAGCTTTCTTT. Translated, it gives CASSQTTGRNTEAFF. The J gene is TRBJ1-1, the V gene TRBV18, with D possibly being TRBD1 (6 bases). The CDR3 spans 15 residues. V gave up 4 bases and J gave up 1 base, with 13 bases separating them. Looked up from germline, CDR1 is KGHSH and CDR2 is LQKENI.

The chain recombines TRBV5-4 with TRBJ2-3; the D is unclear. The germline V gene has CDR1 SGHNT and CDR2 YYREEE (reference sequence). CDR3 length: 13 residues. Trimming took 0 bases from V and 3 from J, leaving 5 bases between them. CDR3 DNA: TGTGCCAGCAGCTTGGTAGAAACAGATACGCAGTATTTT. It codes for CASSLVETDTQYF.

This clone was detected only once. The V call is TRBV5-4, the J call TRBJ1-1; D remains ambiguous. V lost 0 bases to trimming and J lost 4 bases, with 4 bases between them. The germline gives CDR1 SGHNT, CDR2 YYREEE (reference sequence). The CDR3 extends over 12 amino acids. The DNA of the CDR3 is TGTGCCAGCAGCTTGGACGGCACTGAAGCTTTCTTT. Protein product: CASSLDGTEAFF. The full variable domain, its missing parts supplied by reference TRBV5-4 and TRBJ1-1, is ETGVTQSPTHLIKTRGQQVTLRCSSQSGHNTVSWYQQALGQGPQFIFQYYREEENGRGNFPPRFSGLQFPNYSSELNVNALELDDSALYLCASSLDGTEAFFGQGTRLTVV.

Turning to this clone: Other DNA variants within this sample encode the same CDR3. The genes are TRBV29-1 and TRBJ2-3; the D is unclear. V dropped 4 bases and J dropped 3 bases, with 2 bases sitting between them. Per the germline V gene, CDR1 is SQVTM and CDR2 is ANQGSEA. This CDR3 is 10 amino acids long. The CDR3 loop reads CSVGTDTQYF. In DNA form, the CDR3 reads TGCAGCGTTGGAACAGATACGCAGTATTTT.

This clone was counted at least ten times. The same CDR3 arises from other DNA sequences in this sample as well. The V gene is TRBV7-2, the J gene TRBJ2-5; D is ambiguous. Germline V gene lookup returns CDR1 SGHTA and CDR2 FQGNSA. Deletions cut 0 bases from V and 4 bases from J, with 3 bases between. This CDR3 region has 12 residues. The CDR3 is CASSLAGETQYF. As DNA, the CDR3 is TGTGCCAGCAGCTTAGCGGGAGAGACCCAGTACTTC.

CDR3 nucleotide sequence: TGTGCCAGCAGCTTGGCAGGAGGCGAGCAGTACTTC. Translated: CASSLAGGEQYF. The gene calls are TRBV5-6 and TRBJ2-7, with D possibly TRBD2 on 5 matching bases. Germline CDR1 reads SGHDT; CDR2 reads YYEEEE. This CDR3 has 12 amino acids. The germline V and J ends were trimmed by 0 bases and 6 bases, with 7 bases remaining between them.

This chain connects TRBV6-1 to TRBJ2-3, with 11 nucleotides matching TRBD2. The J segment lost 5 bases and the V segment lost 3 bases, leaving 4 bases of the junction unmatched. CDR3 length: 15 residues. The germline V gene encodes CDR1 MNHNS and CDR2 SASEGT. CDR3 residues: CASSDLAGGRDTQYF. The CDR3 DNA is TGTGCCAGCAGTGATTTAGCGGGGGGGCGAGATACGCAGTATTTT.

CDR3 sequence reads: CSVARGVNEKLFF. DNA for the CDR3: TGCAGCGTCGCTAGGGGAGTCAACGAAAAACTGTTTTTT. The chain carries TRBV29-1 and TRBJ1-4; possibly TRBD1 for D (5 bases). The CDR3 sequence is 13 residues long. Germline CDR1 is SQVTM and CDR2 is ANQGSEA. Trimming pared 6 bases from V and 8 bases from J, leaving 16 bases between.

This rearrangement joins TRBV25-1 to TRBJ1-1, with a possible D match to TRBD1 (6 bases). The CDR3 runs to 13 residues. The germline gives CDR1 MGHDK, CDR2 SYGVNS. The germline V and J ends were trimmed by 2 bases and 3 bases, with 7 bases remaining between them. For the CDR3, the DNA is TGTGCCAGCAGTGAAGCAGGGGACACTGAAGCTTTCTTT. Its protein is CASSEAGDTEAFF. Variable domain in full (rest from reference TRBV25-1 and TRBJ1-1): EADIYQTPRYLVIGTGKKITLECSQTMGHDKMYWYQQDPGMELHLIHYSYGVNSTEKGDLSSESTVSRIRTEHFPLTLESARPSHTSQYLCASSEAGDTEAFFGQGTRLTVV.

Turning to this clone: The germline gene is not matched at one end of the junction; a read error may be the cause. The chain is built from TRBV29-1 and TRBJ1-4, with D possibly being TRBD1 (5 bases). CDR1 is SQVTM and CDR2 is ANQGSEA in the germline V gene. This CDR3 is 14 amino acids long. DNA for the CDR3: TGCAGCGTTCAAGAGGGCGGAGGGGTGGAAAAACTGTTTTTT. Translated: CSVQEGGGVEKLFF.

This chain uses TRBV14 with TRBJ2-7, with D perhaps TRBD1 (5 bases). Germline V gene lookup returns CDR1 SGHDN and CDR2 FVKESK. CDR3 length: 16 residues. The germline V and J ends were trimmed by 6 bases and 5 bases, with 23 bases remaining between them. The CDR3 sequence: CASSVRGLRNPNEQYF. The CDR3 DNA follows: TGTGCCAGCAGTGTAAGGGGATTACGTAATCCCAACGAGCAGTACTTC.